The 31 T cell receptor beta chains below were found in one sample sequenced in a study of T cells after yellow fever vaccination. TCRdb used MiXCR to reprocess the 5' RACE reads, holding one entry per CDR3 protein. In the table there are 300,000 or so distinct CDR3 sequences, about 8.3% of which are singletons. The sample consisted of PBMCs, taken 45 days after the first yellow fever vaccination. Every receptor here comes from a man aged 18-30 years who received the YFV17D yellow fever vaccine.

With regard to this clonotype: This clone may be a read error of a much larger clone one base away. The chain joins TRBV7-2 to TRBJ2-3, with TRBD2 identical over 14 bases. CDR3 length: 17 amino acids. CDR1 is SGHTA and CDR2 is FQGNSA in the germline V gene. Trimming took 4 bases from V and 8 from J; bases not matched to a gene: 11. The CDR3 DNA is TGTGCCAGCAGCTCCCGGACTAGCGGGGGGTCTGAAGGTACGCAGTATTTT. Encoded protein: CASSSRTSGGSEGTQYF.

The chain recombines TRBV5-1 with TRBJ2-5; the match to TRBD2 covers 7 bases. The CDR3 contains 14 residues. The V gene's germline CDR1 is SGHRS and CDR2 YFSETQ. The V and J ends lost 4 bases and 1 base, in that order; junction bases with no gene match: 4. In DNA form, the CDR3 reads TGCGCCAGCAGCCGAAGGGAGGGCCAAGAGACCCAGTACTTC. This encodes CASSRREGQETQYF.

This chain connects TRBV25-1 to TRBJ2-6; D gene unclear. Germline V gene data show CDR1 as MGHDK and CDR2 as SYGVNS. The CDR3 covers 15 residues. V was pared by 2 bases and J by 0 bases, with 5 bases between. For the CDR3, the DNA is TGTGCCAGCAGTGAACCAGGCTCTGGGGCCAACGTCCTGACTTTC. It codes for CASSEPGSGANVLTF.

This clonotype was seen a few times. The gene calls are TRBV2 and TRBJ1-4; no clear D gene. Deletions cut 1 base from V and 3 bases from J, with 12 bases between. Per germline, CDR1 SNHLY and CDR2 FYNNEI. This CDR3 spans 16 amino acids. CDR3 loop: CASSEVAVGPNEKLFF. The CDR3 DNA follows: TGTGCCAGCAGTGAAGTAGCTGTTGGGCCTAATGAAAAACTGTTTTTT.

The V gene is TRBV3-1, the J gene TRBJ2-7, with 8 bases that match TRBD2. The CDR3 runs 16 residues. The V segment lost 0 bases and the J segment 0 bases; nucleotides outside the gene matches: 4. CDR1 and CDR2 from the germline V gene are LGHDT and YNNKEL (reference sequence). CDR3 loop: CASSQDLRGASYEQYF. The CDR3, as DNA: TGTGCCAGCAGCCAAGATTTGCGGGGGGCCTCCTACGAGCAGTACTTC.

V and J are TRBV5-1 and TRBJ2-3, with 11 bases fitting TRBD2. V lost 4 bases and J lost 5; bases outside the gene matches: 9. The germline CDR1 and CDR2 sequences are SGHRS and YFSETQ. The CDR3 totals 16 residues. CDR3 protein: CASSQLAGEVGDTQYF. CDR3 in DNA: TGCGCCAGCAGCCAACTAGCGGGGGAGGTAGGAGATACGCAGTATTTT.

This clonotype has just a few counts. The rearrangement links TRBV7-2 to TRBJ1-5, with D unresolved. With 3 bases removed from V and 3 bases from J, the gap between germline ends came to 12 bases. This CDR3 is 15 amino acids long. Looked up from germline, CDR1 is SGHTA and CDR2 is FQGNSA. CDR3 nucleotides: TGTGCCAGCAGCTTCTTCGCGGGCGACAATCAGCCCCAGCATTTT. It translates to CASSFFAGDNQPQHF.

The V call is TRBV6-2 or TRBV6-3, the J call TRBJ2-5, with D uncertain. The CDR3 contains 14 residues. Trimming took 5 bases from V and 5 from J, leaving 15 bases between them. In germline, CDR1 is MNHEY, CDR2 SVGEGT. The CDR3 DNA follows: TGTGCCAGCAGTCACCCTCAACGTCCGGAGACCCAGTACTTC. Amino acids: CASSHPQRPETQYF.

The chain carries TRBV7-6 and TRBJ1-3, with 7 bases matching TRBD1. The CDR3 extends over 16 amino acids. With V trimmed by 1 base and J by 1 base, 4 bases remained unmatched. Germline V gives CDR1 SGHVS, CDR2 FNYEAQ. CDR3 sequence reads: CASSLGRGDSGNTIYF. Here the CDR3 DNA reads TGTGCCAGCAGCTTAGGCAGGGGGGATTCTGGAAACACCATATATTTT.

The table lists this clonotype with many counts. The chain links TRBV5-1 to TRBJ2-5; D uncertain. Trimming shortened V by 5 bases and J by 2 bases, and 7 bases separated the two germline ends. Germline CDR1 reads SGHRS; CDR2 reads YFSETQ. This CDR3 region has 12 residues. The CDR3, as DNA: TGCGCCAGCAGTGCTACACAAGAGACCCAGTACTTC. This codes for CASSATQETQYF. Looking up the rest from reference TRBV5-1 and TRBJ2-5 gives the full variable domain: KAGVTQTPRYLIKTRGQQVTLSCSPISGHRSVSWYQQTPGQGLQFLFEYFSETQRNKGNFPGRFSGRQFSNSRSEMNVSTLELGDSALYLCASSATQETQYFGPGTRLLVL.

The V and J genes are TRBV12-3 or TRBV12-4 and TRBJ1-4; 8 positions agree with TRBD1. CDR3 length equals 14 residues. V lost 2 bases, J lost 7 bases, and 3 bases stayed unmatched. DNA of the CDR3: TGTGCCAGCAGTTTATGGGACAGGACTGAAAAACTGTTTTTT. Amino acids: CASSLWDRTEKLFF.

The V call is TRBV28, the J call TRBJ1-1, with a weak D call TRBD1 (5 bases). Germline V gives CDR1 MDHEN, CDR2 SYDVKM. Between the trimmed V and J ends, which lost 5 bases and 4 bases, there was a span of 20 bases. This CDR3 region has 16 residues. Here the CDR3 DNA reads TGTGCCAGCAGTCTGGGGGGGGGGGATTTGCGCACTGAAGCTTTCTTT. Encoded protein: CASSLGGGDLRTEAFF.

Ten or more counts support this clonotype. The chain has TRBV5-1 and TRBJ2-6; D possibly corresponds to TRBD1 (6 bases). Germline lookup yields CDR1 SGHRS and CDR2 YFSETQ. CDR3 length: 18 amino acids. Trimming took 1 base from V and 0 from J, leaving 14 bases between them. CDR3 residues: CASSLYLTGGSGANVLTF. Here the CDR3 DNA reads TGCGCCAGCAGCTTGTATCTGACAGGAGGCTCTGGGGCCAACGTCCTGACTTTC.

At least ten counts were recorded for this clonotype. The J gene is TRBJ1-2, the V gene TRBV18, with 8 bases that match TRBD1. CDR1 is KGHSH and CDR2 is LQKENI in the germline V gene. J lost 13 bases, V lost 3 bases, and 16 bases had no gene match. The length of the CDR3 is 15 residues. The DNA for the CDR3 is TGTGCCAGCTCACCTACAGCCGAGGGACAGGCACTACGCACCTTC. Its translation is CASSPTAEGQALRTF. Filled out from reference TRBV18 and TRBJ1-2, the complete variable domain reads NAGVMQNPRHLVRRRGQEARLRCSPMKGHSHVYWYRQLPEEGLKFMVYLQKENIIDESGMPKERFSAEFPKEGPSILRIQQVVRGDSAAYFCASSPTAEGQALRTFGSGTRLTVV.

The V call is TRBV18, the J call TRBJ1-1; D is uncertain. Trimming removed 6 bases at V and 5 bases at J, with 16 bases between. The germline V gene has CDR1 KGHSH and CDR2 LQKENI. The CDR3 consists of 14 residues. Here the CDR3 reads CASSQVPHGTEAFF. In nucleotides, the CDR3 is TGTGCCAGCTCCCAGGTCCCGCATGGGACTGAAGCTTTCTTT. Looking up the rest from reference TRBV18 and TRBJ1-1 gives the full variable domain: NAGVMQNPRHLVRRRGQEARLRCSPMKGHSHVYWYRQLPEEGLKFMVYLQKENIIDESGMPKERFSAEFPKEGPSILRIQQVVRGDSAAYFCASSQVPHGTEAFFGQGTRLTVV.

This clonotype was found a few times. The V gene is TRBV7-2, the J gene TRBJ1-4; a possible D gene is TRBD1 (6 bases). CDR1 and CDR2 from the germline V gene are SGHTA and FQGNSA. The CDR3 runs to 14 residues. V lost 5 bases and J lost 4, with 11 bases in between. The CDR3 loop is CASSMTGVNEKLFF. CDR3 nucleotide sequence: TGTGCCAGCAGCATGACAGGCGTTAATGAAAAACTGTTTTTT.

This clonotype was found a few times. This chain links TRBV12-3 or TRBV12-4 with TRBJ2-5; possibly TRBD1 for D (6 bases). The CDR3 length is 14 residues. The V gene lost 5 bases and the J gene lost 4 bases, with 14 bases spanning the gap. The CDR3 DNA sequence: TGTGCCAGCAGTCGGCGCGGCAGGGGAGAGACCCAGTACTTC. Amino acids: CASSRRGRGETQYF.

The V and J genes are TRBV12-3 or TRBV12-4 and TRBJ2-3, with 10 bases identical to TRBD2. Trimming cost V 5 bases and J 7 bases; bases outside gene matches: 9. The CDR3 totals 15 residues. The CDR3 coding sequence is TGTGCCAGCAGTCGGATAGCGGGGGGAGCGAATACGCAGTATTTT. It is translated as CASSRIAGGANTQYF.

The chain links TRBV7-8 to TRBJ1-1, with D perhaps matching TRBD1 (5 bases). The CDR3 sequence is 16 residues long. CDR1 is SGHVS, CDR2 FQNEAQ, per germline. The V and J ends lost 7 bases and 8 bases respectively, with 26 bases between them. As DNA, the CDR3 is TGTGCCAGCACCAAATTGTGGGGGGTTCGGGCCGGCGAAGCTTTCTTT. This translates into CASTKLWGVRAGEAFF.

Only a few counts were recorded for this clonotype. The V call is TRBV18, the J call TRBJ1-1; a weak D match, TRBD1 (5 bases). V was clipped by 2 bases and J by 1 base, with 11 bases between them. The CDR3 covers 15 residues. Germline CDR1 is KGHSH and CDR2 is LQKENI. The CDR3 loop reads CASSPTGGGNTEAFF. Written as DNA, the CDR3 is TGTGCCAGCTCACCAACAGGAGGAGGGAACACTGAAGCTTTCTTT.

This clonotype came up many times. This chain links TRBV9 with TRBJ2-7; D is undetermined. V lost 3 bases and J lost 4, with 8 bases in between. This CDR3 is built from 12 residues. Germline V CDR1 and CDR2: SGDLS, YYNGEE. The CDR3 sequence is CASSGLLYEQYF. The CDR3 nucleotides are TGTGCCAGCAGCGGCCTCCTTTACGAGCAGTACTTC.

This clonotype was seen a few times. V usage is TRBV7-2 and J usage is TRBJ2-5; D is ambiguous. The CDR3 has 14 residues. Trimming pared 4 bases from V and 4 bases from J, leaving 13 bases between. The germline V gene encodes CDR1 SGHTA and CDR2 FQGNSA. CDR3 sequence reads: CASSSLSFGETQYF. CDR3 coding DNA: TGTGCCAGCAGCTCTCTCTCGTTCGGAGAGACCCAGTACTTC. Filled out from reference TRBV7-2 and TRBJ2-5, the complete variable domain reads GAGVSQSPSNKVTEKGKDVELRCDPISGHTALYWYRQSLGQGLEFLIYFQGNSAPDKSGLPSDRFSAERTGGSVSTLTIQRTQQEDSAVYLCASSSLSFGETQYFGPGTRLLVL.

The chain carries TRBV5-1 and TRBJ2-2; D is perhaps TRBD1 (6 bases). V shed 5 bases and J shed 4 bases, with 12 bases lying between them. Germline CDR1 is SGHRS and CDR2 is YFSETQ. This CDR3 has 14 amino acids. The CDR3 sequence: CASRADRSTGELFF. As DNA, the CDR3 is TGCGCCAGCAGAGCAGACAGGTCCACCGGGGAGCTGTTTTTT.

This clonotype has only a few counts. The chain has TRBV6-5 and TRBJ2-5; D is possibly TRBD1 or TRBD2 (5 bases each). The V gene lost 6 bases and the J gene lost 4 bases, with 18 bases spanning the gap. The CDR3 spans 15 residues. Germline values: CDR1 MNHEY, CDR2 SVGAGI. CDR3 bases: TGTGCCAGCAGCTTAGACGCCACTGGGGGAGAGACCCAGTACTTC. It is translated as CASSLDATGGETQYF.

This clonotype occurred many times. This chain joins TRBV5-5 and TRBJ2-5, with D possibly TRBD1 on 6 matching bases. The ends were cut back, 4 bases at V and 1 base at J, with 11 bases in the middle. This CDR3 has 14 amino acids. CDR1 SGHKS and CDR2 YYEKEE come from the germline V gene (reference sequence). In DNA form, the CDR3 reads TGTGCCAGCAGCGGCACAGGGACCCAAGAGACCCAGTACTTC. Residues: CASSGTGTQETQYF.

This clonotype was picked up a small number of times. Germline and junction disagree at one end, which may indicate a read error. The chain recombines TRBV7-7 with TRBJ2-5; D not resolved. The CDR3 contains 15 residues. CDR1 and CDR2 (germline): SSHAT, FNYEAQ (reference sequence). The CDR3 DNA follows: TGTGCTAGCAGCCAGAATAAAGTGGGCCAAGAGACCCAGTACTTC. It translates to CASSQNKVGQETQYF.

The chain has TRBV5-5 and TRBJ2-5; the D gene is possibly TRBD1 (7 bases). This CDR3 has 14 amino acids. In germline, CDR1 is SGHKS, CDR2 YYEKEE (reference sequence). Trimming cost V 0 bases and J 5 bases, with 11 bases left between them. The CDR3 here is CASSLAAGGETQYF. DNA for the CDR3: TGTGCCAGCAGCTTGGCCGCAGGGGGGGAGACCCAGTACTTC.

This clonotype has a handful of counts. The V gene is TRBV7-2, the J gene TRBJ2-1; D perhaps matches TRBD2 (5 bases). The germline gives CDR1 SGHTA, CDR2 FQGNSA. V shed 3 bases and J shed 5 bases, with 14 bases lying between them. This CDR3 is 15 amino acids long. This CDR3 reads CASSFSADTNNEQFF. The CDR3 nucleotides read TGTGCCAGCAGCTTTAGCGCAGACACCAACAATGAGCAGTTCTTC.

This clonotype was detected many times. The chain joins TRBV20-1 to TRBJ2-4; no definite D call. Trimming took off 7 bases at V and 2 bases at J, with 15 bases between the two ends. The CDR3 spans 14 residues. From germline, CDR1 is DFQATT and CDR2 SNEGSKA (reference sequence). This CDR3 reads CSGQDGFTKNIQYF. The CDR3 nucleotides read TGCAGTGGGCAGGATGGTTTTACCAAAAACATTCAGTACTTC.

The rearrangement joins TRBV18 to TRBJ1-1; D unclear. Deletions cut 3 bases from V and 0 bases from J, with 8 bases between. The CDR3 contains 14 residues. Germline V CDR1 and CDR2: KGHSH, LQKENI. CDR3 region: CASSPQAMNTEAFF. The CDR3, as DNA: TGTGCCAGCTCACCCCAGGCTATGAACACTGAAGCTTTCTTT.

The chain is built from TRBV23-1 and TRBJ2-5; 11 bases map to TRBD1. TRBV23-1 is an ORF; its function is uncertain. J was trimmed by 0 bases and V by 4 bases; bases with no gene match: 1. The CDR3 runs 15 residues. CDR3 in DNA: TGCGCCAGCAGTCTGGGACAGGGGGACCAAGAGACCCAGTACTTC. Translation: CASSLGQGDQETQYF.